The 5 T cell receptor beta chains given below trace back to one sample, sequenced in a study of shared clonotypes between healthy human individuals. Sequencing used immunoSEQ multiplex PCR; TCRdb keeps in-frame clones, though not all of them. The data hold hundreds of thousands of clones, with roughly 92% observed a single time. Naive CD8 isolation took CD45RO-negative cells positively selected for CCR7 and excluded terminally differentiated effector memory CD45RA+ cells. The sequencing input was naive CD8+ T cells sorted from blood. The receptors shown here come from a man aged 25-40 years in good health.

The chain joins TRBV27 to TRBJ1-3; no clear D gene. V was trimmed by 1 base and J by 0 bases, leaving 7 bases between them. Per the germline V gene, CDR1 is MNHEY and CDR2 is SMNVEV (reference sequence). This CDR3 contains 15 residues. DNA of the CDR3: TGTGCCAGCAGTTTATATGGGAGCTCTGGAAACACCATATATTTT. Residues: CASSLYGSSGNTIYF.

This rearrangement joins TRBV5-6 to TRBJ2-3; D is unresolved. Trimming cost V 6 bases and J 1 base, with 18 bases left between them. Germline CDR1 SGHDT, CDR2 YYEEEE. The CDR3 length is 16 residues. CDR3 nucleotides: TGTGCCAGCACCTCGTTTTGGACGGAACGCACAGATACGCAGTATTTT. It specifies CASTSFWTERTDTQYF.

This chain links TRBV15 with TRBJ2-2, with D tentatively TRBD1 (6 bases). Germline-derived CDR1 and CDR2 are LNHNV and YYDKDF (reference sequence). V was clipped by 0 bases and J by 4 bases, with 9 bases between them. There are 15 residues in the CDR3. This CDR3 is CATSRDTGSTGELFF. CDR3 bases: TGTGCCACCAGCAGAGATACAGGGAGCACCGGGGAGCTGTTTTTT.

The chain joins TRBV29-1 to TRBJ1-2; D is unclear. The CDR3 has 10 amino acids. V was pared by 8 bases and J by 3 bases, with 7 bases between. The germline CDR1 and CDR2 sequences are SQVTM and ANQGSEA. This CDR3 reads CSYQDYGYTF. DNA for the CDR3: TGCAGCTACCAGGACTATGGCTACACCTTC.

CDR3 amino acids: CASSVSGGFTDTQYF. The CDR3, as DNA: TGTGCCAGCAGCGTATCGGGGGGATTCACAGATACGCAGTATTTT. The chain joins TRBV9 to TRBJ2-3; 7 bases map to TRBD2. CDR1 is SGDLS, CDR2 YYNGEE, per germline. V was clipped by 1 base and J by 2 bases; unmatched bases: 4. The CDR3 contains 15 residues.